The present TCR beta chain was sequenced within a study of blood T cell repertoires in COVID-19. This clone showed up just a few times. Germline loops: CDR1 SNHLY, CDR2 FYNNEI. The germline V and J ends were trimmed by 6 bases and 3 bases, with 14 bases remaining between them. This CDR3 is built from 14 residues. Method: immunoSEQ multiplex PCR; TCRdb's copy keeps in-frame clones and lacks some. The sample holds some 260,000 clones, over 65% seen once. The J gene is TRBJ1-1, the V gene TRBV2; D is possibly TRBD1 (5 bases). The clonotype originates from a woman older than 75 with acute or convalescent COVID-19. Sequenced material: peripheral blood. The CDR3 here is CASSPGVTYTEAFF. In DNA, the CDR3 is TGTGCCAGCAGCCCGGGGGTAACGTACACTGAAGCTTTCTTT.